The rows below give T cell receptor beta chains drawn from one sample of a study of early T cells in non-severe SARS-CoV-2 infection. TCRdb itself ran the 5' RACE reads through MiXCR, one entry per CDR3 protein. This sample has 80,000 to 95,000 distinct CDR3 sequences, with roughly an eighth found just once. Sequences were obtained from whole blood. The receptors were sampled from an adult who was a healthcare worker with PCR-confirmed SARS-CoV-2 infection or an uninfected control (not recorded which). Each CDR3 is given with its conserved first and last residue. A D gene is named only where the DNA matches it firmly. Clone size is given for some rows only: seen once, a few or many times, or a class if the clone is expanded.

>16|once|TRBJ2-1|TRBV12-3/TRBV12-4|TRBD2
CASSFDAGGPRNEQFF
TGTGCCAGCAGTTTCGACGCGGGGGGGCCTCGCAATGAGCAGTTCTTC
>13|NA|TRBJ1-1|TRBV20-1|NA
CSAPDIRSTEAFF
TGCAGTGCGCCGGACATCCGAAGTACTGAAGCTTTCTTT
>13|NA|TRBJ2-1|TRBV9|TRBD1
CASSATGQVRQFF
TGTGCCAGCAGCGCGACAGGACAGGTTAGGCAGTTCTTC
>12|many|TRBJ2-7|TRBV20-1|NA
CSARGSGDEQYF
TGCAGTGCTAGAGGGTCGGGAGACGAGCAGTACTTC
>14|many|TRBJ2-5|TRBV20-1|TRBD2
CSASTDSGVETQYF
TGCAGTGCTAGCACCGATAGCGGGGTAGAGACCCAGTACTTC
>14|NA|TRBJ2-7|TRBV7-2|TRBD2
CASSLRAGAYEQYF
TGTGCCAGCAGCTTAAGGGCGGGGGCCTACGAGCAGTACTTC
>15|many|TRBJ2-3|TRBV4-2|NA
CASSQAGGETDTQYF
TGTGCCAGCAGCCAAGCCGGCGGGGAAACAGATACGCAGTATTTT
>17|NA|TRBJ2-3|TRBV7-2|TRBD2
CASSLELRGVGTDTQYF
TGTGCCAGCAGCTTAGAGTTGCGGGGGGTGGGCACAGATACGCAGTATTTT
>14|NA|TRBJ1-5|TRBV9|NA
CASSVGVEDQPQHF
TGTGCCAGCAGCGTTGGGGTGGAGGACCAGCCCCAGCATTTT
>14|NA|TRBJ2-7|TRBV12-5|TRBD1
CASAPTGGSYEQYF
TGTGCTAGTGCTCCGACAGGGGGCTCCTACGAGCAGTACTTC
>13|few|TRBJ1-1|TRBV5-8|NA
CASSFLGGMEAFF
TGTGCCAGCAGCTTTCTAGGCGGTATGGAAGCTTTCTTT
>13|NA|TRBJ1-1|TRBV6-1|NA
CASSAGGGTEAFF
TGTGCCAGCAGTGCGGGGGGCGGCACTGAAGCTTTCTTT
>15|many|TRBJ2-2|TRBV7-2|NA
CASSPQTGRAGELFF
TGTGCCAGCAGCCCCCAAACAGGGAGGGCCGGGGAGCTGTTTTTT
>16|NA|TRBJ2-5|TRBV7-6|TRBD2
CASSFFGGGTQETQYF
TGTGCCAGCAGCTTTTTCGGGGGAGGGACCCAAGAGACCCAGTACTTC
>15|few|TRBJ2-1|TRBV5-6|NA
CASSLRSTGANEQFF
TGTGCCAGCAGCCTTCGATCGACGGGGGCGAATGAGCAGTTCTTC
>16|NA|TRBJ1-5|TRBV15|NA
CATRETGDLANQPQHF
TGTGCCACCAGGGAAACCGGGGACTTAGCGAATCAGCCCCAGCATTTT
>16|NA|TRBJ2-7|TRBV5-6|TRBD2
CASSWGTSGGSYEQYF
TGTGCCAGCAGCTGGGGGACTAGCGGGGGCTCCTACGAGCAGTACTTC
>18|NA|TRBJ2-6|TRBV3-1|TRBD2
CASSQGNGGASGANVLTF
TGTGCCAGCAGCCAAGGTAACGGGGGGGCCTCTGGGGCCAACGTCCTGACTTTC
>17|many|TRBJ1-1|TRBV10-1|NA
CASSEFPDSLHGTEAFF
TGCGCCAGCAGTGAGTTTCCGGACAGCCTACACGGAACTGAAGCTTTCTTT
>19|few|TRBJ2-1|TRBV7-8|TRBD2
CASSLVPSRAGGKDNEQFF
TGTGCCAGCAGCTTAGTACCCTCCAGAGCGGGGGGGAAAGACAATGAGCAGTTCTTC
>16|NA|TRBJ2-5|TRBV5-4|TRBD2
CASSLGSSGGPETQYF
TGTGCCAGCAGCTTGGGTTCTAGCGGGGGGCCGGAGACCCAGTACTTC
>14|many|TRBJ1-1|TRBV7-3|NA
CASSLDPRQTEAFF
TGTGCCAGCAGCTTAGACCCCAGACAGACTGAAGCTTTCTTT
>14|many|TRBJ1-1|TRBV6-2/TRBV6-3|NA
CASRQTGGDTEAFF
TGTGCCAGCAGACAGACAGGAGGGGACACTGAAGCTTTCTTT
>14|NA|TRBJ1-6|TRBV7-2|NA
CASSLRDVNSPLHF
TGTGCCAGCAGCTTACGAGACGTTAATTCACCCCTCCACTTT
>13|many|TRBJ1-2|TRBV12-3/TRBV12-4|NA
CASSLDRIYGYTF
TGTGCCAGCAGTTTAGACAGGATCTATGGCTACACCTTC
>19|many|TRBJ2-3|TRBV6-6|TRBD1
CASSYLRGQLIPTTDTQYF
TGTGCCAGCAGTTACCTCAGGGGACAGCTTATTCCTACCACAGATACGCAGTATTTT
>9|few|TRBJ2-2|TRBV11-2|NA
CATGGELFF
TGTGCCACGGGCGGGGAGCTGTTTTTT
>15|few|TRBJ1-6|TRBV6-6|TRBD1
CATREGTGTNSPLHF
TGTGCCACAAGGGAGGGGACAGGGACTAATTCACCCCTCCACTTT
>15|NA|TRBJ2-2|TRBV30|TRBD2
CAWRREGRDSGELFF
TGTGCCTGGAGAAGGGAGGGGCGAGACTCCGGGGAGCTGTTTTTT
>16|NA|TRBJ1-3|TRBV6-1|NA
CASRALAASSGNTIYF
TGTGCCAGCAGGGCCCTCGCGGCGAGCTCTGGAAACACCATATATTTT
>16|NA|TRBJ2-3|TRBV14|NA
CASSQDPLAYADTQYF
TGTGCCAGCAGCCAAGACCCACTAGCCTACGCAGATACGCAGTATTTT
>15|few|TRBJ2-1|TRBV29-1|TRBD1
CSATRQGGFYNEQFF
TGCAGCGCTACCAGACAGGGTGGTTTTTACAATGAGCAGTTCTTC
>14|NA|TRBJ2-7|TRBV25-1|NA
CASSVLFGTGEQYF
TGTGCCAGCAGCGTGTTATTTGGGACGGGTGAGCAGTACTTC
>14|few|TRBJ1-4|TRBV6-1|NA
CASSEALPGLKLFF
TGTGCCAGCAGTGAAGCGCTTCCCGGGTTGAAACTGTTTTTT
>13|few|TRBJ1-6|TRBV21-1|NA
CASVDRVDSPLHF
TGTGCCAGCGTTGACAGGGTCGATTCACCCCTCCACTTT
>15|NA|TRBJ2-3|TRBV29-1|TRBD2
CSVRRTSGGRDTQYF
TGCAGCGTGCGGCGGACTAGCGGGGGGAGAGATACGCAGTATTTT
>12|many|TRBJ2-1|TRBV12-5|NA
CASGLQVNEQFF
TGTGCTAGTGGTCTCCAGGTTAATGAGCAGTTCTTC
>16|few|TRBJ2-1|TRBV9|TRBD2
CASSGGLAGGRNEQFF
TGTGCCAGCAGCGGCGGACTAGCGGGGGGGCGCAATGAGCAGTTCTTC
>14|once|TRBJ2-5|TRBV30|NA
CAWSIGRGQETQYF
TGTGCCTGGAGTATTGGTAGAGGCCAAGAGACCCAGTACTTC
>21|once|TRBJ2-1|TRBV7-8|TRBD2
CASSPPRVPRTSGGAWNEQFF
TGTGCCAGCAGCCCCCCCCGGGTCCCTCGGACTAGCGGGGGGGCTTGGAATGAGCAGTTCTTC
>14|NA|TRBJ1-4|TRBV3-1|NA
CASSHRTSSEKLFF
TGTGCCAGCAGCCATAGAACCTCGAGCGAAAAACTGTTTTTT
>15|few|TRBJ2-2|TRBV11-2|NA
CASSLAGENTGELFF
TGTGCCAGCAGCTTAGCCGGGGAGAACACCGGGGAGCTGTTTTTT
>16|many|TRBJ2-2|TRBV20-1|TRBD2
CSARVASGGFAGELFF
TGCAGTGCTAGAGTGGCTAGCGGGGGTTTTGCCGGGGAGCTGTTTTTT
>16|NA|TRBJ2-5|TRBV27|TRBD2
CASSLASGRSQETQYF
TGTGCCAGCAGTTTGGCTAGCGGGCGGTCGCAAGAGACCCAGTACTTC
>14|NA|TRBJ1-3|TRBV6-6|TRBD1
CASRSDRVGNTIYF
TGTGCCAGCAGATCCGACAGGGTGGGAAACACCATATATTTT
>16|many|TRBJ2-7|TRBV10-2|NA
CASSGLQTGATYEQYF
TGCGCCAGCAGTGGACTTCAGACAGGCGCAACCTACGAGCAGTACTTC
>15|many|TRBJ2-7|TRBV6-1|NA
CASSDSWGALYEQYF
TGTGCCAGCAGTGATTCCTGGGGGGCCCTCTACGAGCAGTACTTC
>16|NA|TRBJ2-3|TRBV11-3|TRBD2
CASSLGVAGLSDTQYF
TGTGCCAGCAGCTTAGGAGTAGCGGGGCTCTCAGATACGCAGTATTTT
>14|few|TRBJ1-1|TRBV5-4|NA
CASSLEGRNTEAFF
TGTGCCAGCAGCTTGGAAGGCAGGAACACTGAAGCTTTCTTT
>13|NA|TRBJ1-1|TRBV6-5|NA
CASGLQRNTEAFF
TGTGCCAGCGGGCTTCAGAGGAACACTGAAGCTTTCTTT
>12|many|TRBJ2-7|TRBV6-5|NA
CASSDSNVEQYF
TGTGCCAGCAGCGACTCTAATGTTGAGCAGTACTTC
>13|NA|TRBJ1-1|TRBV7-9|NA
CASSRGMDTEAFF
TGTGCCAGCAGCCGAGGAATGGACACTGAAGCTTTCTTT
>12|NA|TRBJ2-2|TRBV29-1|NA
CSAPVDTGELFF
TGCAGCGCACCAGTGGACACCGGGGAGCTGTTTTTT